These 19 T cell receptor beta chains were sequenced from one sample in a study of beta chain features in type 1 diabetes. Of the isolated RNA, all was reverse transcribed, and so the sequenced material was expressed TCRB transcripts. The data were produced by immunoSEQ multiplex PCR, yet TCRdb's version contains in-frame clones alone and is incomplete. The table lists around 430,000 clones, about 32% of them singletons. Sequenced sample: naive CD4+ T cells from blood. These receptors were obtained from a man between 18 and 35 years old in good health.

This chain links TRBV2 with TRBJ2-4; D is unresolved. Trimming pared 3 bases from V and 10 bases from J, leaving 16 bases between. CDR1 SNHLY and CDR2 FYNNEI come from the germline V gene. The CDR3 runs to 14 residues. The CDR3 reads CASSDTGLPGIQYF. The DNA of the CDR3 is TGTGCCAGCAGTGATACCGGGCTACCCGGTATTCAGTACTTC.

V gene TRBV6-5 combines with J gene TRBJ2-7, with D tentatively TRBD2 (6 bases). The germline V gene encodes CDR1 MNHEY and CDR2 SVGAGI. CDR3 size: 13 residues. Between the trimmed V and J ends, which lost 6 bases and 4 bases, there was a span of 13 bases. This chain's CDR3 is CASSVRRDYEQYF. CDR3 nucleotide sequence: TGTGCCAGCAGCGTTCGGAGGGATTACGAGCAGTACTTC.

The rearrangement uses TRBV25-1 and TRBJ2-7; 8 positions agree with TRBD1. CDR1 and CDR2 from the germline V gene are MGHDK and SYGVNS. The CDR3 has 13 amino acids. V dropped 4 bases and J dropped 6; count of bases not matched to a gene: 5. In DNA, the CDR3 is TGTGCCAGCAGTGTGATTACAGGGGGCGAGCAGTACTTC. Its protein is CASSVITGGEQYF.

This clone was seen more than once but under ten times. This sample includes further DNA sequences coding for the same CDR3. The J gene is TRBJ2-7, the V gene TRBV30, with 9 bases identical to TRBD1. CDR3 length equals 14 residues. V lost 3 bases to trimming and J lost 2 bases; unmatched junction nucleotides: 5. Germline V gene data show CDR1 as GTSNPN and CDR2 as SVGIG (reference sequence). The DNA for the CDR3 is TGTGCCTGGAGCCGGGACAGGGCCACCTACGAGCAGTACTTC. Translation gives CAWSRDRATYEQYF. Filled out from reference TRBV30 and TRBJ2-7, the complete variable domain reads SQTIHQWPATLVQPVGSPLSLECTVEGTSNPNLYWYRQAAGRGLQLLFYSVGIGQISSEVPQNLSASRPQDRQFILSSKKLLLSDSGFYLCAWSRDRATYEQYFGPGTRLTVT.

The rearrangement joins TRBV7-6 to TRBJ1-5; TRBD1 matches 7 bases. Trimming took 2 bases from V and 4 from J; bases not matched to a gene: 8. In germline, CDR1 is SGHVS, CDR2 FNYEAQ. The CDR3 loop spans 16 amino acids. The CDR3 nucleotides are TGTGCCAGCAGCTTATTTAGCAGGGGGGATAATCAGCCCCAGCATTTT. Protein sequence: CASSLFSRGDNQPQHF.

This chain links TRBV19 with TRBJ2-1; tentatively, D is TRBD2 (5 bases). V shed 5 bases and J shed 3 bases, with 11 bases lying between them. This CDR3 comprises 14 residues. Germline CDR1 is LNHDA and CDR2 is SQIVND (reference sequence). The CDR3 DNA sequence: TGTGCCAGTAGTCTCCAAGCGGTCTACAATGAGCAGTTCTTC. Amino acids: CASSLQAVYNEQFF.

Only a few counts were recorded for this clone. The chain uses TRBV29-1 and TRBJ1-1; the D gene is possibly TRBD1 (6 bases). The CDR3 has 13 amino acids. Germline loops: CDR1 SQVTM, CDR2 ANQGSEA. V was clipped by 5 bases and J by 7 bases, with 17 bases between them. This CDR3 is CSVLGQSQIEAFF. The CDR3 nucleotides are TGCAGCGTTCTTGGACAGTCCCAAATTGAAGCTTTCTTT.

On this clone: Other nucleotide sequences from this sample produce the same CDR3. The J gene is TRBJ2-1, the V gene TRBV5-1, with TRBD2 as a possible D gene (6 bases). Per germline, CDR1 SGHRS and CDR2 YFSETQ. This CDR3 spans 14 amino acids. V dropped 2 bases and J dropped 0 bases, with 6 bases sitting between them. The chain's CDR3 is CASSFGGSYNEQFF. The CDR3 bases are TGCGCCAGCAGCTTCGGGGGCTCCTACAATGAGCAGTTCTTC.

This clone was seen more than once but under ten times. The gene calls are TRBV29-1 and TRBJ2-1, with D perhaps matching TRBD2 (6 bases). Germline loops: CDR1 SQVTM, CDR2 ANQGSEA. The CDR3 length is 11 residues. The CDR3 loop reads CSWGLYNEQFF. The CDR3 DNA is TGCAGTTGGGGACTCTACAATGAGCAGTTCTTC.

This clone occurred a few times. The chain is built from TRBV2 and TRBJ2-7; 10 nucleotides line up with TRBD1. Germline CDR1 and CDR2: SNHLY and FYNNEI. The CDR3 sequence is 12 residues long. V lost 10 bases, J lost 6 bases, and 6 bases stayed unmatched. The CDR3 reads CANSGQGSEQYF. CDR3 bases: TGTGCCAACTCGGGACAGGGGAGCGAGCAGTACTTC.

This clone showed up just a few times. J is TRBJ1-1 and V is TRBV9; D is ambiguous. The CDR3 runs 13 residues. The V gene's germline CDR1 is SGDLS and CDR2 YYNGEE. Trimming left V 2 bases short and J 2 bases short, with 7 bases between. The CDR3 here is CASSVTVNTEAFF. The CDR3 coding sequence is TGTGCCAGCAGCGTGACGGTTAACACTGAAGCTTTCTTT.

This sequence joins TRBV6-1 and TRBJ2-4, with D possibly matching TRBD1 (6 bases). The CDR3 covers 14 residues. Germline values: CDR1 MNHNS, CDR2 SASEGT. V was shortened by 7 bases and J by 0 bases, with 10 bases between the two germline ends. CDR3 nucleotide sequence: TGTGCCAGCACCCTGGACAGAGCCAAAAACATTCAGTACTTC. Residues: CASTLDRAKNIQYF.

This clone came up a few times. This CDR3 is also generated by other DNA sequences in the sample. The chain employs TRBV29-1 and TRBJ1-1; D may be TRBD1 (5 bases). Germline CDR1 SQVTM, CDR2 ANQGSEA. Trimming took off 3 bases at V and 0 bases at J, with 8 bases between the two ends. The CDR3 sequence is 13 residues long. The CDR3 reads CSVDRGMNTEAFF. The CDR3 nucleotides are TGCAGCGTTGATCGGGGGATGAACACTGAAGCTTTCTTT. The full variable domain, with the rest looked up from reference TRBV29-1 and TRBJ1-1, is SAVISQKPSRDICQRGTSLTIQCQVDSQVTMMFWYRQQPGQSLTLIATANQGSEATYESGFVIDKFPISRPNLTFSTLTVSNMSPEDSSIYLCSVDRGMNTEAFFGQGTRLTVV.

This clone was counted between two and nine times. The genes are TRBV7-8 and TRBJ2-3; TRBD2 matches 11 bases. Germline V CDR1 and CDR2: SGHVS, FQNEAQ. The CDR3 contains 16 residues. The V and J ends lost 2 bases and 5 bases, in that order; junction bases with no gene match: 6. The CDR3 sequence is CASSLRGLAGGDTQYF. The CDR3 bases are TGTGCCAGCAGCTTACGAGGCCTAGCGGGAGGAGATACGCAGTATTTT.

The gene calls are TRBV6-1 and TRBJ2-5; no definite D call. Germline CDR1 reads MNHNS; CDR2 reads SASEGT. The ends were cut back, 11 bases at V and 5 bases at J, with 12 bases in the middle. The CDR3 is 11 residues long. CDR3 bases: TGTGCCTCCGAGGTGCGGGAGACCCAGTACTTC. It specifies CASEVRETQYF.

The CDR3 region is CASSQVAQYF. Written as DNA, the CDR3 is TGTGCCAGCAGTCAAGTGGCGCAGTATTTT. The chain links TRBV28 to TRBJ2-3; D call uncertain. V lost 5 bases and J lost 10, with 7 bases in between. Germline CDR1 is MDHEN and CDR2 is SYDVKM. The CDR3 covers 10 residues.

About this clone: This sample includes further DNA sequences coding for the same CDR3. The CDR3 DNA reads TGTGCCTGGAGTGTACTAGGCGGCACTGAAGCTTTCTTT. This codes for CAWSVLGGTEAFF. The chain has TRBV30 and TRBJ1-1, with no clear D. Germline V gives CDR1 GTSNPN, CDR2 SVGIG (reference sequence). The CDR3 totals 13 residues. The V end lost 0 bases, the J end lost 4 bases, and 9 bases lay between the germline ends.

The gene calls are TRBV19 and TRBJ2-7, with 9 bases that match TRBD2. CDR3 length: 13 amino acids. The trim removed 5 bases at V and 6 bases at J, leaving 5 bases unmatched. Germline CDR1 reads LNHDA; CDR2 reads SQIVND (reference sequence). Here the CDR3 reads CASSSGLAGEQYF. For the CDR3, the DNA is TGTGCCAGTAGTTCGGGACTAGCTGGCGAGCAGTACTTC.

Worth noting for this clone: The same CDR3 is also encoded by other DNA sequences in this sample. The gene calls are TRBV9 and TRBJ2-7; D unresolved. The CDR3 has 12 amino acids. The V gene lost 0 bases and the J gene lost 4 bases, with 5 bases spanning the gap. Germline values: CDR1 SGDLS, CDR2 YYNGEE. The CDR3 loop is CASSVDGYEQYF. CDR3 nucleotides: TGTGCCAGCAGCGTAGATGGTTACGAGCAGTACTTC.